What follows is one T cell receptor (beta chain) and its context. What it recognizes is unknown. The entry originates in a study of cytomegalovirus exposure and HLA in healthy donors. Study results and limitations: A likely sequencing artifact accounted for one observed cluster of highly shared sequence variants. Later, TCR association rates were found to vary by HLA locus, highest for DRB1 and lowest for HLA-C. With further analysis later on, most CMV-associated TCR beta chains appeared HLA-restricted.

Trimming took off 3 bases at V and 1 base at J, with 6 bases between the two ends. The germline V gene encodes CDR1 GTSNPN and CDR2 SVGIG (reference sequence). The CDR3 contains 12 residues. The PCR was carried out with 60 Vbeta primers and 13 Jbeta primers. The protocol was immunoSEQ multiplex PCR, while the TCRdb copy is restricted to in-frame clones and leaves out a portion. The sample carries 95,000 to 150,000 clones, 80% recorded once. This clonotype originated in a female donor in good health and CMV-seronegative. V is TRBV30 and J is TRBJ1-1; possibly TRBD1 for D (5 bases). Material for sequencing was PBMCs. The CDR3 DNA sequence: TGTGCCTGGAGACAGGAGAACACTGAAGCTTTCTTT. This sequence encodes CAWRQENTEAFF. Combining the CDR3 with reference TRBV30 and TRBJ1-1 gives the whole variable domain SQTIHQWPATLVQPVGSPLSLECTVEGTSNPNLYWYRQAAGRGLQLLFYSVGIGQISSEVPQNLSASRPQDRQFILSSKKLLLSDSGFYLCAWRQENTEAFFGQGTRLTVV.